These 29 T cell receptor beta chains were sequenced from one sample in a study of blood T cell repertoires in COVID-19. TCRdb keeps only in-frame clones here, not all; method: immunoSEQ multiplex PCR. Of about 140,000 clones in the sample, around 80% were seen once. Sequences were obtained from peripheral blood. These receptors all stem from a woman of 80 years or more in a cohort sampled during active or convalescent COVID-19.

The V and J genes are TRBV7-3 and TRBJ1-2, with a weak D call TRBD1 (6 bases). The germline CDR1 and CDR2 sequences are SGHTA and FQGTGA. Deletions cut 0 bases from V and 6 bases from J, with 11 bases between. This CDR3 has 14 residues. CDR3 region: CASSLTGGGDGYTF. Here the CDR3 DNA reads TGTGCCAGCAGCTTAACGGGCGGGGGCGATGGCTACACCTTC.

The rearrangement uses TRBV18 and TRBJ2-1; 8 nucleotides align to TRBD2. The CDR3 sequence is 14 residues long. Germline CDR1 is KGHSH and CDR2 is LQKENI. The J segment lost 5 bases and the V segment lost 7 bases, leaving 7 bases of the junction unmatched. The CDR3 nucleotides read TGTGCCAGCTACCCGGGACTAGACCACAATGAGCAGTTCTTC. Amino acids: CASYPGLDHNEQFF.

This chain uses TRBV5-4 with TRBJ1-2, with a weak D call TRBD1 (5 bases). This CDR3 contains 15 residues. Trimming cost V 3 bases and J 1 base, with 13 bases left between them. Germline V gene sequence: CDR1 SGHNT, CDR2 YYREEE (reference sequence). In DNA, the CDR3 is TGTGCCAGCAGCTCCTCCTGGACACGTAACTATGGCTACACCTTC. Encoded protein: CASSSSWTRNYGYTF.

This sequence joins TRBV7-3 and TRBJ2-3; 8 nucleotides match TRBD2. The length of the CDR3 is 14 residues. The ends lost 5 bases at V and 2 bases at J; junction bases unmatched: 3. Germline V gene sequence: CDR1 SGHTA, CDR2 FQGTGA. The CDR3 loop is CASSKLAATDTQYF. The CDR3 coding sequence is TGTGCCAGCAGCAAACTAGCGGCCACAGATACGCAGTATTTT.

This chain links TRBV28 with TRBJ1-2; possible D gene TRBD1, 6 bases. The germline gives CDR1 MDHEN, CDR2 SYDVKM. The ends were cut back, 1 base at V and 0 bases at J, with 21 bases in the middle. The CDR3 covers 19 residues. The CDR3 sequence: CASSLLNGGWGQSNYGYTF. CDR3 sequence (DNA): TGTGCCAGCAGTTTATTAAATGGGGGTTGGGGGCAATCTAACTATGGCTACACCTTC.

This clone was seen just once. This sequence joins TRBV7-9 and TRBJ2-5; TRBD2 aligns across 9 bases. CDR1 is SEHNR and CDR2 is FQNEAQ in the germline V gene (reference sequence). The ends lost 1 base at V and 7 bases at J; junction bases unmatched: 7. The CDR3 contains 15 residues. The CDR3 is CASSLVASGVGTQYF. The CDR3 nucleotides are TGTGCCAGCAGCTTAGTCGCTAGCGGGGTGGGGACCCAGTACTTC.

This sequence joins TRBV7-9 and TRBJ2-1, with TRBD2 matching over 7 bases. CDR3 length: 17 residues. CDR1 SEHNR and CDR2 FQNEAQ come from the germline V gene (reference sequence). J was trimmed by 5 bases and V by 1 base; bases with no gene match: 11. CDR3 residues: CASSLGFVGGGNNEQFF. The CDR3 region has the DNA TGTGCCAGCAGCTTAGGTTTTGTGGGCGGGGGTAACAATGAGCAGTTCTTC.

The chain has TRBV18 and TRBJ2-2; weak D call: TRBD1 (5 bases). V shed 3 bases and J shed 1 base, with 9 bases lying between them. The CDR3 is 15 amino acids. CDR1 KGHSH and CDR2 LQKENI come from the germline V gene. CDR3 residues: CASSPATGNTGELFF. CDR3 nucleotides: TGTGCCAGCTCACCGGCAACAGGGAACACCGGGGAGCTGTTTTTT. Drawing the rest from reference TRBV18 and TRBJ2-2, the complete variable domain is NAGVMQNPRHLVRRRGQEARLRCSPMKGHSHVYWYRQLPEEGLKFMVYLQKENIIDESGMPKERFSAEFPKEGPSILRIQQVVRGDSAAYFCASSPATGNTGELFFGEGSRLTVL.

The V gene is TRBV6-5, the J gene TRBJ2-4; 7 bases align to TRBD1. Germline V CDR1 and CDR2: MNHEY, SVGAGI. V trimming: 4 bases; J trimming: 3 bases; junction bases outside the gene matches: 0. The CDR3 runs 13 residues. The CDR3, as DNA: TGTGCCAGCAGTTGGACAGGCAAAAACATTCAGTACTTC. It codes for CASSWTGKNIQYF.

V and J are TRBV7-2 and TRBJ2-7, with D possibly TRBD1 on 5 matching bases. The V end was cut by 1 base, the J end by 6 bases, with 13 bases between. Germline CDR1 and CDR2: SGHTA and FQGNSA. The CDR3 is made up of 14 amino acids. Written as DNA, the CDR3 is TGTGCCAGCAGCTTAGAGGGGCCTCTCTCCGAGCAGTACTTC. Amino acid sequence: CASSLEGPLSEQYF.

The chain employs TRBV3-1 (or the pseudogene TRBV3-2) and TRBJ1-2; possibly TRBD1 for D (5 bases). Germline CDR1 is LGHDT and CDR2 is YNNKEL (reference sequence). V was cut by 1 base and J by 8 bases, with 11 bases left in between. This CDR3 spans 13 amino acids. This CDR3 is CASSQAGVGGYTF. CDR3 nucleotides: TGTGCCAGCAGCCAAGCGGGGGTGGGAGGCTACACCTTC.

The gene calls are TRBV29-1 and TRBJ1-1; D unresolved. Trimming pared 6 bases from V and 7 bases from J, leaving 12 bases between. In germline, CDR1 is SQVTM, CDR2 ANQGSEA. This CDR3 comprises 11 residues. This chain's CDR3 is CSVLSGLEAFF. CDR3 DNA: TGCAGCGTACTTTCAGGTCTTGAAGCTTTCTTT. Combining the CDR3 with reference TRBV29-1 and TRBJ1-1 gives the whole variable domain SAVISQKPSRDICQRGTSLTIQCQVDSQVTMMFWYRQQPGQSLTLIATANQGSEATYESGFVIDKFPISRPNLTFSTLTVSNMSPEDSSIYLCSVLSGLEAFFGQGTRLTVV.

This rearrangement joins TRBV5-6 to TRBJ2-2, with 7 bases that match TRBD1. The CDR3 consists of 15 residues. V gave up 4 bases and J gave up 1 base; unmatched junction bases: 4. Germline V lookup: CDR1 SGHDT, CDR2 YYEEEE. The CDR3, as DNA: TGTGCCAGCAGCAGGGACAGACTGAACACCGGGGAGCTGTTTTTT. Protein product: CASSRDRLNTGELFF. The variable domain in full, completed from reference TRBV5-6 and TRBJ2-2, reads DAGVTQSPTHLIKTRGQQVTLRCSPKSGHDTVSWYQQALGQGPQFIFQYYEEEERQRGNFPDRFSGHQFPNYSSELNVNALLLGDSALYLCASSRDRLNTGELFFGEGSRLTVL.

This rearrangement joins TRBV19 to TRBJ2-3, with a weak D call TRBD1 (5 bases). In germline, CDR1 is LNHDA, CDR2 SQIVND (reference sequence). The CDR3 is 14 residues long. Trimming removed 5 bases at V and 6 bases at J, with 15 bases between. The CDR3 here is CASSLGHTGDTQYF. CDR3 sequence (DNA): TGTGCCAGTAGTCTCGGGCACACAGGCGATACGCAGTATTTT.

Here the CDR3 DNA reads TGTGCCAGCAGCCCAAACACAGGGTATGAAAAACTGTTTTTT. As protein: CASSPNTGYEKLFF. The chain links TRBV7-8 to TRBJ1-4, with a possible D match to TRBD1 (6 bases). The CDR3 extends over 14 amino acids. Looked up from germline, CDR1 is SGHVS and CDR2 is FQNEAQ. The V end lost 5 bases, the J end lost 6 bases, and 13 bases lay between the germline ends. Full variable domain (rest looked up from reference TRBV7-8 and TRBJ1-4): GAGVSQSPRYKVAKRGQDVALRCDPISGHVSLFWYQQALGQGPEFLTYFQNEAQLDKSGLPSDRFFAERPEGSVSTLKIQRTQQEDSAVYLCASSPNTGYEKLFFGSGTQLSVL.

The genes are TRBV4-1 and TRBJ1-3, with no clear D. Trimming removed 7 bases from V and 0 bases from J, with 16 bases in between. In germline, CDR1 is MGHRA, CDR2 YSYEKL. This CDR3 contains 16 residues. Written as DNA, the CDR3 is TGCGCCAGCACCCCTCGAGCTTTGAGCTCTGGAAACACCATATATTTT. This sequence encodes CASTPRALSSGNTIYF.

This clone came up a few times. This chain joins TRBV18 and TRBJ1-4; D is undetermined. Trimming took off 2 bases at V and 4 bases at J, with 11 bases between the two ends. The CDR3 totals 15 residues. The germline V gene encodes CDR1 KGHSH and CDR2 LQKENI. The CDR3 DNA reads TGTGCCAGCTCACCATTGGGCATAAGTAATGAAAAACTGTTTTTT. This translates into CASSPLGISNEKLFF.

The CDR3 DNA reads TGTGCCTGGAGTGGACAGACTTTTTATGGCTACACCTTC. Protein: CAWSGQTFYGYTF. The chain joins TRBV30 to TRBJ1-2; D perhaps matches TRBD1 (5 bases). V lost 1 base and J 5 bases, leaving 11 bases between the germline ends. Germline V gene sequence: CDR1 GTSNPN, CDR2 SVGIG (reference sequence). The CDR3 is made up of 13 amino acids.

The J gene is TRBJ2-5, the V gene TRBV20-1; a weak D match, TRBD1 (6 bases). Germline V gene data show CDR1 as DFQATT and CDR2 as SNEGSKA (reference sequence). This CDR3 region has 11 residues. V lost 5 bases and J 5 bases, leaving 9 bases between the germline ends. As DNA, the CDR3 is TGCAGTGCTGGACAGTCGGAGACCCAGTACTTC. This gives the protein CSAGQSETQYF.

In DNA form, the CDR3 reads TGCGCCAGCAGCCCCAGGGGCACCGGGGAGCTGTTTTTT. This encodes CASSPRGTGELFF. This rearrangement joins TRBV4-1 to TRBJ2-2, with D possibly TRBD1 on 6 matching bases. CDR1 and CDR2 (germline): MGHRA, YSYEKL. With 4 bases removed from V and 4 bases from J, the gap between germline ends came to 7 bases. The CDR3 is 13 amino acids.

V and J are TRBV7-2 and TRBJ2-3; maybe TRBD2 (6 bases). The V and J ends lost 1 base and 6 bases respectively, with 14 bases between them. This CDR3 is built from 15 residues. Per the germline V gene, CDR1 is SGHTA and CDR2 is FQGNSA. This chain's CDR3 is CASSLGGLPRDTQYF. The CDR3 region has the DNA TGTGCCAGCAGCTTAGGGGGACTCCCTCGTGATACGCAGTATTTT.

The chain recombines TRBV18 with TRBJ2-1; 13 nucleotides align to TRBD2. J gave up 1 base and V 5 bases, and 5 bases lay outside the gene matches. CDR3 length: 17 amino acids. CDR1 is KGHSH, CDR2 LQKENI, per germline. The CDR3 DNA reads TGTGCCAGCTCATGGACTAGCGGGGGAGGATCCTACAATGAGCAGTTCTTC. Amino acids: CASSWTSGGGSYNEQFF.

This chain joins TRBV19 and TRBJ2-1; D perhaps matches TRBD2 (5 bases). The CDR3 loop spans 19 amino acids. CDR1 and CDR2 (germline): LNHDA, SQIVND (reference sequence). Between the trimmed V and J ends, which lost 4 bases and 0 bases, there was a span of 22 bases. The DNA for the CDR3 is TGTGCCAGTAGTAATTGGGCCGACCCTGGAGGCCTCTCCTACAATGAGCAGTTCTTC. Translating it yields CASSNWADPGGLSYNEQFF.

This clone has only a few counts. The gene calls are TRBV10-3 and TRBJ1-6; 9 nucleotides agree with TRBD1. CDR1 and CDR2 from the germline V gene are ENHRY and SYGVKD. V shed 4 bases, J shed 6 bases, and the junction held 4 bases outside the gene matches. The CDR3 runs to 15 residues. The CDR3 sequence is CAISGQGVGNSPLHF. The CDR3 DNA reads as TGTGCCATCAGTGGACAGGGGGTCGGTAATTCACCCCTCCACTTT.

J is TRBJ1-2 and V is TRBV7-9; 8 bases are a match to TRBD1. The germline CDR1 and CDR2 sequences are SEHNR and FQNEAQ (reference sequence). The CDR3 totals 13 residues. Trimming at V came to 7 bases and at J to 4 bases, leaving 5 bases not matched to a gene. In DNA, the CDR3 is TGTGCCAGCAACTCCGGGACAGGCTATGGCTACACCTTC. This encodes CASNSGTGYGYTF.

Here the CDR3 DNA reads TGTGCCAGCAGTGCGTATGGGACTAGCGGGGTATGGGGAAATGAGCAGTTCTTC. Translating gives CASSAYGTSGVWGNEQFF. The chain couples TRBV27 to TRBJ2-1, with TRBD2 identical over 13 bases. The germline CDR1 and CDR2 sequences are MNHEY and SMNVEV (reference sequence). The J segment lost 7 bases and the V segment lost 5 bases, leaving 14 bases of the junction unmatched. The CDR3 runs to 18 residues.

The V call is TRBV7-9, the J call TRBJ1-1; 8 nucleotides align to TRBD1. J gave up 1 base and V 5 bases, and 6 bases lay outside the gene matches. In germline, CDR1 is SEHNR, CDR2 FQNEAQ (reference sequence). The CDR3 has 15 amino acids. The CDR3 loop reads CASSPDRAGNTEAFF. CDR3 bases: TGTGCCAGCAGCCCGGACAGGGCGGGGAACACTGAAGCTTTCTTT. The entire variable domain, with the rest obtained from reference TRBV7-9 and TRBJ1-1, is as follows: DTGVSQNPRHKITKRGQNVTFRCDPISEHNRLYWYRQTLGQGPEFLTYFQNEAQLEKSRLLSDRFSAERPKGSFSTLEIQRTEQGDSAMYLCASSPDRAGNTEAFFGQGTRLTVV.

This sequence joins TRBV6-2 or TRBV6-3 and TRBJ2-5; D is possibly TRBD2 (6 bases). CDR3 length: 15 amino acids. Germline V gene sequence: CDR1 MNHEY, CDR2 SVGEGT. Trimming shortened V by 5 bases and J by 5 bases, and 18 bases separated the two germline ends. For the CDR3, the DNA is TGTGCCAGCAGTCCGCGGGACGCCTTCATGGAGACCCAGTACTTC. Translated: CASSPRDAFMETQYF.

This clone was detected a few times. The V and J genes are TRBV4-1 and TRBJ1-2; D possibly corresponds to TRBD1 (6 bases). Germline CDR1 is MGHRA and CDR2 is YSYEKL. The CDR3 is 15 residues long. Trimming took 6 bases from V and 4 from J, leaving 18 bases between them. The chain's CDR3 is CASRTISTGSYGYTF. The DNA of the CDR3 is TGCGCCAGCAGGACAATCTCCACAGGGTCCTATGGCTACACCTTC.